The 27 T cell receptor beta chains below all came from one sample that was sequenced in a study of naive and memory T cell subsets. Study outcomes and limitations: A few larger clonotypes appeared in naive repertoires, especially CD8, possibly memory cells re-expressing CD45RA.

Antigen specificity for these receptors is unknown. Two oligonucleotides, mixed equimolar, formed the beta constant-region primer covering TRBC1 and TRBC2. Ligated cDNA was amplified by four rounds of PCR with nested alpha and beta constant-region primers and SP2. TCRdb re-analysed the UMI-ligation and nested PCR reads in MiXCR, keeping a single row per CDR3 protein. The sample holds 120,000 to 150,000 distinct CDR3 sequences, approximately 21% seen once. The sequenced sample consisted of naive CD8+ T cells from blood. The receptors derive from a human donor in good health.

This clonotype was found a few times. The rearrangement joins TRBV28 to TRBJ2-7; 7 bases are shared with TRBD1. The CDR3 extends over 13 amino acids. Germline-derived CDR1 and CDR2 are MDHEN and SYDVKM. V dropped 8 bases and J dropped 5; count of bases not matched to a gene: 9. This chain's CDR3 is CASALTGDHEQYF. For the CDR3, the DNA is TGTGCCAGCGCCCTTACAGGGGACCACGAGCAGTACTTC.

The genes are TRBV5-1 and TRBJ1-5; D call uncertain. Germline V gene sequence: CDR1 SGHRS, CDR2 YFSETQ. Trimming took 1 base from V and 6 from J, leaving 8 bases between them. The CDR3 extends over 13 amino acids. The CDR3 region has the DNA TGCGCCAGCAGCTTGTGGGGTCCTCAGCCCCAGCATTTT. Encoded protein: CASSLWGPQPQHF.

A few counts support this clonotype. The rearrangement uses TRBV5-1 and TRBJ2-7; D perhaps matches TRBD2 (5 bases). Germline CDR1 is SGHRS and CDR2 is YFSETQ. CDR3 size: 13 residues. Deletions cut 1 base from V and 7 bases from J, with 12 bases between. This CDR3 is CASSLTSPGEQYF. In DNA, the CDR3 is TGCGCCAGCAGCTTGACGAGCCCGGGGGAGCAGTACTTC.

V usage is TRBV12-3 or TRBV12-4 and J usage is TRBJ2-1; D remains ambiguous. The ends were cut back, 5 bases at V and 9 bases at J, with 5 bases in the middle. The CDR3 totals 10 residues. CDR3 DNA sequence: TGTGCCAGCAGTGGTGGTGAGCAGTTCTTC. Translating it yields CASSGGEQFF.

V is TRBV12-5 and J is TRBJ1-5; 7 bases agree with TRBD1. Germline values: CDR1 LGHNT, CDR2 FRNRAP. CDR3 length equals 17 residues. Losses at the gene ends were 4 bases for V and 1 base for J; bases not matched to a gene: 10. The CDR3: CASGWGGDSESNQPQHF. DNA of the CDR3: TGTGCTAGTGGTTGGGGCGGGGACAGTGAGAGCAATCAGCCCCAGCATTTT.

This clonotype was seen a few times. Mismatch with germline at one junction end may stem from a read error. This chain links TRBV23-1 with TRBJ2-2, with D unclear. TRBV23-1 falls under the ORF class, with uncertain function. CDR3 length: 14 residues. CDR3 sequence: CASSQTPNAGELFF. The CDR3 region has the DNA TGCGCCAGCAGTCAAACTCCGAACGCCGGGGAGCTGTTTTTT.

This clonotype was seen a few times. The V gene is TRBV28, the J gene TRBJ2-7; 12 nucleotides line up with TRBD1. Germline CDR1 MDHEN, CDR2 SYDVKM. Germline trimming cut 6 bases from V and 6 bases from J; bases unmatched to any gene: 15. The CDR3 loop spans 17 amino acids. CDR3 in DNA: TGTGCCAGCAGGACGCTGATCTTGGGACAGGGGGCTCTCGAGCAGTACTTC. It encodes CASRTLILGQGALEQYF.

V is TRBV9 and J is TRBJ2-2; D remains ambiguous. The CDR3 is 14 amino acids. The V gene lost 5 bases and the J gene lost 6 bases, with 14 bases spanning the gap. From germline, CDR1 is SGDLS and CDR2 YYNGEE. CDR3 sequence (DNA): TGTGCCAGCAGTCCGGGTCGGGTTGCCGGGGAGCTGTTTTTT. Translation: CASSPGRVAGELFF.

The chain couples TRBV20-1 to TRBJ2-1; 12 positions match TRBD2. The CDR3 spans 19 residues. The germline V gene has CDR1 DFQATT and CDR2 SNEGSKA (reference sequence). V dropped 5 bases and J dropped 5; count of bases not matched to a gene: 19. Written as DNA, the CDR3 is TGCAGTGCTGATATCCTAGCGGGAGGGCCTACTTGGTCCAACAATGAGCAGTTCTTC. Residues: CSADILAGGPTWSNNEQFF.

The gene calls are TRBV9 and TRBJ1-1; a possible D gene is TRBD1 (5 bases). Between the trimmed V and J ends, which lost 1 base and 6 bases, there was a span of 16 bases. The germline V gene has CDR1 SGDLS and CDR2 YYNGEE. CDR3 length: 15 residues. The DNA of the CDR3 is TGTGCCAGCAGCGTAAGCGGGACGCTTACACCTGAAGCTTTCTTT. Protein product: CASSVSGTLTPEAFF.

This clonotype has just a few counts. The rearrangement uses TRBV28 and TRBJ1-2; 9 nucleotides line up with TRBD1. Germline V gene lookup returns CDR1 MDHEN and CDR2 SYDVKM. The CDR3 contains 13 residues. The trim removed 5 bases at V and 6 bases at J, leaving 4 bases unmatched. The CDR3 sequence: CASSLQGANGYTF. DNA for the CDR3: TGTGCCAGCAGTCTACAGGGGGCGAATGGCTACACCTTC.

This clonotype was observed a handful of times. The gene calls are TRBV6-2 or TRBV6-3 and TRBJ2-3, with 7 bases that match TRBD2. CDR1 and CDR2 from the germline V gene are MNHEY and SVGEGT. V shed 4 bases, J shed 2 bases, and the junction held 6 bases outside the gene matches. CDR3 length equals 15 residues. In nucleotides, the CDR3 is TGTGCCAGCAGTTTTCTAGCGGCCTTCACAGATACGCAGTATTTT. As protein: CASSFLAAFTDTQYF.

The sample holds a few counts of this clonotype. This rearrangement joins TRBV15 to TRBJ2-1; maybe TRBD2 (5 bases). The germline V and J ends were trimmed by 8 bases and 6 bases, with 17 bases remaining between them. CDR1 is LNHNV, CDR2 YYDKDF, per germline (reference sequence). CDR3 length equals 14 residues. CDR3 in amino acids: CATQTTSRVNEQFF. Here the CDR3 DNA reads TGTGCCACCCAGACTACCTCCCGGGTCAATGAGCAGTTCTTC.

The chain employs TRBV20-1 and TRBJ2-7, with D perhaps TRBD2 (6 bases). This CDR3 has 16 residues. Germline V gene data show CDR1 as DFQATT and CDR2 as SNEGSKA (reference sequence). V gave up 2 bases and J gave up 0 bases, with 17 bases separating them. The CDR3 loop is CSARRGGDGPSYEQYF. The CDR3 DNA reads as TGCAGTGCTAGAAGAGGAGGGGACGGTCCCTCCTACGAGCAGTACTTC.

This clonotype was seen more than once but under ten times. This CDR3 is CASTVAGVANEQFF. CDR3 coding DNA: TGTGCCAGTACAGTAGCGGGAGTAGCCAATGAGCAGTTCTTC. The rearrangement links TRBV27 to TRBJ2-1, with 9 bases that match TRBD2. Trimming took 9 bases from V and 6 from J; bases not matched to a gene: 9. Germline-derived CDR1 and CDR2 are MNHEY and SMNVEV (reference sequence). CDR3 length: 14 amino acids.

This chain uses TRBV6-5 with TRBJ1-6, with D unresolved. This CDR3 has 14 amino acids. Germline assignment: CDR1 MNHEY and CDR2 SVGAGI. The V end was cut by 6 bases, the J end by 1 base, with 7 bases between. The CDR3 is CASSYKSYNSPLHF. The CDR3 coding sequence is TGTGCCAGCAGCTACAAGTCCTATAATTCACCCCTCCACTTT.

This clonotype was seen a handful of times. CDR3 protein: CASSYLPSGGLQETQYF. CDR3 coding DNA: TGTGCCAGCAGTTACTTGCCTAGCGGGGGTCTACAAGAGACCCAGTACTTC. J is TRBJ2-5 and V is TRBV6-6, with 10 bases fitting TRBD2. The CDR3 contains 17 residues. The V gene end was trimmed by 1 base and the J gene end by 2 bases; junction bases not matched to a gene: 7. The germline CDR1 and CDR2 sequences are MNHNY and SVGAGI (reference sequence).

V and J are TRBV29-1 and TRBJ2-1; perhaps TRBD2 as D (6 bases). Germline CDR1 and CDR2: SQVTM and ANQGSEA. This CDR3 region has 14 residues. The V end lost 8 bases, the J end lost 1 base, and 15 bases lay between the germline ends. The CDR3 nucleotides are TGCAGCCCCGAACCGCTAGCGTCCTACAATGAGCAGTTCTTC. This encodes CSPEPLASYNEQFF.

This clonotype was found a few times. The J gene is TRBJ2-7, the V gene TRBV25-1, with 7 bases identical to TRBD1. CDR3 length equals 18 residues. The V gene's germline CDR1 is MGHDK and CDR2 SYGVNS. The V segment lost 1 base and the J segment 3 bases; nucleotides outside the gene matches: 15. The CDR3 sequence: CASSEFFVSRDRNYEQYF. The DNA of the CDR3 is TGTGCCAGCAGTGAATTTTTTGTTTCGAGGGACAGAAACTACGAGCAGTACTTC.

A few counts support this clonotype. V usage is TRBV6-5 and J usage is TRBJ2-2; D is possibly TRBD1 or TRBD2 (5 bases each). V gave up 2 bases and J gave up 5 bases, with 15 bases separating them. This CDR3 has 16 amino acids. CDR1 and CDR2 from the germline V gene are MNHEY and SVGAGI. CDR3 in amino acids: CASSYGTVRTTGELFF. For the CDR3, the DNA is TGTGCCAGCAGTTACGGGACCGTTAGAACAACCGGGGAGCTGTTTTTT.

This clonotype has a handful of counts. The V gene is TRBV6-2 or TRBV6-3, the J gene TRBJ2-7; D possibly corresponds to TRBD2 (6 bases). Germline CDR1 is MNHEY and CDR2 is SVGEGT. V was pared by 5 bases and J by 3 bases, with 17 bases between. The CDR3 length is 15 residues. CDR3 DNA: TGTGCCAGCAGTGAACCTCTAGCGATTGACTACGAGCAGTACTTC. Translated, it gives CASSEPLAIDYEQYF.

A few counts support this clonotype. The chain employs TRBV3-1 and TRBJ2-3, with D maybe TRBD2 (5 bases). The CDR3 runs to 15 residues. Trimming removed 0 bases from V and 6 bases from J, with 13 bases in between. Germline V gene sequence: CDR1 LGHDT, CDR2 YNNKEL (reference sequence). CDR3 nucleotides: TGTGCCAGCAGCCAAGATCCCGGGATAAAGGATACGCAGTATTTT. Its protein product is CASSQDPGIKDTQYF.

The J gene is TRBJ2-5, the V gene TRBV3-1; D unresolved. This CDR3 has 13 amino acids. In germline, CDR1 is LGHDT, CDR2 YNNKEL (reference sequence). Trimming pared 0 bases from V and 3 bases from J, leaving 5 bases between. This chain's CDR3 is CASSQDPEETQYF. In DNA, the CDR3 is TGTGCCAGCAGCCAAGACCCGGAAGAGACCCAGTACTTC.

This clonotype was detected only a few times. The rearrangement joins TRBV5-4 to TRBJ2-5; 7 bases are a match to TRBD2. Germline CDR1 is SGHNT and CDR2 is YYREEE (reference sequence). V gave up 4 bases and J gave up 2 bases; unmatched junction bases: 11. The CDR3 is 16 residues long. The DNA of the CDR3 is TGTGCCAGCAGCCCTGGAGAGGGACTACATCAAGAGACCCAGTACTTC. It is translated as CASSPGEGLHQETQYF.

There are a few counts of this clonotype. The chain's CDR3 is CASSPISVDEQYF. CDR3 coding DNA: TGTGCCAGCAGCCCTATCTCCGTAGACGAGCAGTACTTC. V gene TRBV5-6 combines with J gene TRBJ2-7; D remains ambiguous. The CDR3 is 13 residues long. In germline, CDR1 is SGHDT, CDR2 YYEEEE. Trimming removed 4 bases from V and 5 bases from J, with 13 bases in between. Full variable domain (rest looked up from reference TRBV5-6 and TRBJ2-7): DAGVTQSPTHLIKTRGQQVTLRCSPKSGHDTVSWYQQALGQGPQFIFQYYEEEERQRGNFPDRFSGHQFPNYSSELNVNALLLGDSALYLCASSPISVDEQYFGPGTRLTVT.

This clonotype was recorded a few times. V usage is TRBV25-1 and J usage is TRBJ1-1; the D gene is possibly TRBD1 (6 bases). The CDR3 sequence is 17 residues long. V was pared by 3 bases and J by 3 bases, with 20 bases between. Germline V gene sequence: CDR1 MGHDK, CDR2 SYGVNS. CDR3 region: CASSDYFVQGRDTEAFF. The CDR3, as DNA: TGTGCCAGCAGTGACTACTTCGTCCAGGGGAGGGACACTGAAGCTTTCTTT.

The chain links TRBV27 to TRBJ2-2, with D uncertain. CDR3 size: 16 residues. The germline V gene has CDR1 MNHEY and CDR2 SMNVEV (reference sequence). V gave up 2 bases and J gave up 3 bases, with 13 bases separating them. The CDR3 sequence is CASSLLGVKDTGELFF. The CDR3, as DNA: TGTGCCAGCAGTTTACTTGGTGTAAAAGACACCGGGGAGCTGTTTTTT.